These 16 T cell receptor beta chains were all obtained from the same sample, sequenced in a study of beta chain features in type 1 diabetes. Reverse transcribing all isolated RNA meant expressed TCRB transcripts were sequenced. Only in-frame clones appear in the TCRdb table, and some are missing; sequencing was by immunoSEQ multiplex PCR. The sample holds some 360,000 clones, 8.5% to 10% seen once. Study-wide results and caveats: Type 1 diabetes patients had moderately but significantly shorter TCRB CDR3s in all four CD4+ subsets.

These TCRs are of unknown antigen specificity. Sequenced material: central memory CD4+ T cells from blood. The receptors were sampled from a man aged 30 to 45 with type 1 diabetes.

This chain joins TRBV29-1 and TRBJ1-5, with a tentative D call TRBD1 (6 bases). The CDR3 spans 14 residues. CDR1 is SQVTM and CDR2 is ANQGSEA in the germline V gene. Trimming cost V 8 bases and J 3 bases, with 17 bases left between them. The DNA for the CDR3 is TGCAGCACCCGGGACACCGACCCCAATCAGCCCCAGCATTTT. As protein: CSTRDTDPNQPQHF.

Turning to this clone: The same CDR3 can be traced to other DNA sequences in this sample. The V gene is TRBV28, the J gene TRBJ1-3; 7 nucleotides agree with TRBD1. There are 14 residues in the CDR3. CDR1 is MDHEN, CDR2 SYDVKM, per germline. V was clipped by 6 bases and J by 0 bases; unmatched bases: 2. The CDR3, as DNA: TGTGCCAGCAGGGGACAGAGCTCTGGAAACACCATATATTTT. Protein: CASRGQSSGNTIYF. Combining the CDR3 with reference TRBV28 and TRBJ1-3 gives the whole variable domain DVKVTQSSRYLVKRTGEKVFLECVQDMDHENMFWYRQDPGLGLRLIYFSYDVKMKEKGDIPEGYSVSREKKERFSLILESASTNQTSMYLCASRGQSSGNTIYFGEGSWLTVV.

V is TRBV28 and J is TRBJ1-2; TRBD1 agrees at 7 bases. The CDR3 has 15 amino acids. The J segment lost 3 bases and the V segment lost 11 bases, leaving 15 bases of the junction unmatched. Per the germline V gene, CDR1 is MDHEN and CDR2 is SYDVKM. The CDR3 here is CAATRQGKIYYGYTF. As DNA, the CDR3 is TGTGCCGCCACTCGACAGGGAAAGATATACTATGGCTACACCTTC.

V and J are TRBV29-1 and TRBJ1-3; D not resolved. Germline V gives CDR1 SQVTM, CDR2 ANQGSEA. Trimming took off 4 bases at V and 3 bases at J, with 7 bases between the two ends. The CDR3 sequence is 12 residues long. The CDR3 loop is CSVVTDGNTIYF. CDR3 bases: TGCAGCGTTGTAACAGATGGAAACACCATATATTTT.

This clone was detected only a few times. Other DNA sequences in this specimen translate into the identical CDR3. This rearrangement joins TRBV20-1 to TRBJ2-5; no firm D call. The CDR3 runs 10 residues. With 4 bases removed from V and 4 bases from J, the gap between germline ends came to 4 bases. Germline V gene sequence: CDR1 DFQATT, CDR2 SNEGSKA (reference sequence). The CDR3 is CSATGETQYF. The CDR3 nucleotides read TGCAGTGCTACAGGAGAGACCCAGTACTTC.

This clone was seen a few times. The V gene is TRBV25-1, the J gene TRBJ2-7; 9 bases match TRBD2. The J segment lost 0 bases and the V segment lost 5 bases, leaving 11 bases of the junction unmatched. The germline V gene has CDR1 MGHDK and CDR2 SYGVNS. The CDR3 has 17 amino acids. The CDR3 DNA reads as TGTGCCAGCAGTCCAATTGGGACTAGCCAAAGCTCCTACGAGCAGTACTTC. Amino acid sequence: CASSPIGTSQSSYEQYF.

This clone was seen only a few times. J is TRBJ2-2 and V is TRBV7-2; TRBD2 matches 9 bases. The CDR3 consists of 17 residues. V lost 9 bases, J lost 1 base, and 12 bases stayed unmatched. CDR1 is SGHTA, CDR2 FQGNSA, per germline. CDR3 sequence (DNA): TGTGCCAGAAGCCCGGGGAGACTAGCGGAGAACACCGGGGAGCTGTTTTTT. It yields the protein CARSPGRLAENTGELFF.

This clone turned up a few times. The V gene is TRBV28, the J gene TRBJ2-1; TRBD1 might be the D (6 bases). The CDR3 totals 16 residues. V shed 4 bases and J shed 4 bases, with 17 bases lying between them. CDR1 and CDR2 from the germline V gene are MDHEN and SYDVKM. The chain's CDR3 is CASSSSEAGAYNEQFF. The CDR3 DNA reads TGTGCCAGCAGTTCCTCTGAGGCAGGGGCGTACAATGAGCAGTTCTTC.

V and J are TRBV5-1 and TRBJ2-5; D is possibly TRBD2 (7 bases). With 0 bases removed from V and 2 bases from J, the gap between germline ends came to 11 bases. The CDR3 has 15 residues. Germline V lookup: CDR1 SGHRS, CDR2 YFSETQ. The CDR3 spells CASSLVRGGQETQYF. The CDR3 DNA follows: TGCGCCAGCAGCTTGGTTAGGGGGGGACAAGAGACCCAGTACTTC.

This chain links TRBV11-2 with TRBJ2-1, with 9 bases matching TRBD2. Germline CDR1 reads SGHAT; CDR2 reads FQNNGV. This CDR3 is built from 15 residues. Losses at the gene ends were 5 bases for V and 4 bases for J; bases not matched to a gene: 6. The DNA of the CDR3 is TGTGCCAGCAGCCGGGGACTAGCCGAATACAATGAGCAGTTCTTC. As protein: CASSRGLAEYNEQFF.

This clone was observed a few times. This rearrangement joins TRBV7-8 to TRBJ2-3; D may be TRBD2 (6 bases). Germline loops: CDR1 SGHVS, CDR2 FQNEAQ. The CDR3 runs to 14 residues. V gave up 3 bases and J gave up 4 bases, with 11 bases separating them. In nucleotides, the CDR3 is TGTGCCAGCAGCTTCAGGGCTAGCGCAGATACGCAGTATTTT. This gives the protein CASSFRASADTQYF. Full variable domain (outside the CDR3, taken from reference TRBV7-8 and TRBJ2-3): GAGVSQSPRYKVAKRGQDVALRCDPISGHVSLFWYQQALGQGPEFLTYFQNEAQLDKSGLPSDRFFAERPEGSVSTLKIQRTQQEDSAVYLCASSFRASADTQYFGPGTRLTVL.

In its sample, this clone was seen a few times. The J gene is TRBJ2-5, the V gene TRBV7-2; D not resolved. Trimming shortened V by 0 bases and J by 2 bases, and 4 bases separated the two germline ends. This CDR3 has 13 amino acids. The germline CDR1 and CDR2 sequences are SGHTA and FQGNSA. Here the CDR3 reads CASSLAQQETQYF. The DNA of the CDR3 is TGTGCCAGCAGCTTAGCCCAGCAAGAGACCCAGTACTTC.

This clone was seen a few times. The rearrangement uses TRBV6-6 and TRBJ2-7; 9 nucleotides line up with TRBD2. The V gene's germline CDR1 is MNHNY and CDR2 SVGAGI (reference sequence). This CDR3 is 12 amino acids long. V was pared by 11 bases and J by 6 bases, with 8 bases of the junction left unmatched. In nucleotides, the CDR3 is TGTGCCGGCGGAGGCGGGAGGGGCGAGCAGTACTTC. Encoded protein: CAGGGGRGEQYF.

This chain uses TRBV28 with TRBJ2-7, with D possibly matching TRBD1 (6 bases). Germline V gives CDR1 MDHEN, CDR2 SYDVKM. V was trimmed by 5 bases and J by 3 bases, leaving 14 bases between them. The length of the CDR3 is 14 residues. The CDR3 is CASSTSTGLYEQYF. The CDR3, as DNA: TGTGCCAGCAGTACCTCGACAGGTCTCTACGAGCAGTACTTC.

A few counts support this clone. For the CDR3, the DNA is TGTGCCAGCAAGGACAGGGGGACGGACACAGATACGCAGTATTTT. Its protein is CASKDRGTDTDTQYF. The chain couples TRBV27 to TRBJ2-3; TRBD1 agrees at 10 bases. Germline V lookup: CDR1 MNHEY, CDR2 SMNVEV (reference sequence). CDR3 length: 15 amino acids. Unmatched junction bases numbered 6, after V lost 7 bases and J lost 2 bases.

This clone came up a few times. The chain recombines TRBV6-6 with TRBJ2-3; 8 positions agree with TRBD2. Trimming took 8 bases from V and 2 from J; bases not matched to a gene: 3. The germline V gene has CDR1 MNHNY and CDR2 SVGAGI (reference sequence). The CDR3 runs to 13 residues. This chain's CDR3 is CASQRGPTDTQYF. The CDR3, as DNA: TGTGCCAGCCAGCGGGGGCCCACAGATACGCAGTATTTT.